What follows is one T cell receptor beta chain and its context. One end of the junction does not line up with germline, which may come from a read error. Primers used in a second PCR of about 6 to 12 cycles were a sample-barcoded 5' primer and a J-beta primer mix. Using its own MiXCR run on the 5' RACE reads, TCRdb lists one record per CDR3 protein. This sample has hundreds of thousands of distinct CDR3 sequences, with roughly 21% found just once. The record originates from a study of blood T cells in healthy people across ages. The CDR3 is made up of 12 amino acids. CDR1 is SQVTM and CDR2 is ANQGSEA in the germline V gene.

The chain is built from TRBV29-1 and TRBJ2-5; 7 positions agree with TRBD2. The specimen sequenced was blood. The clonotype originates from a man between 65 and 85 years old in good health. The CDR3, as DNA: TGCAGCGTCGACACTAGCGTGGAGACCCTGTACTTC. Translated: CSVDTSVETLYF.